What follows are 21 T cell receptor beta chains derived from one specimen sequenced in a study of blood T cell repertoires in COVID-19. Here immunoSEQ multiplex PCR was the method, and the copy in TCRdb shows in-frame clones only, minus some. The table has around 260,000 clones, about 83% seen once. Sequencing input: peripheral blood. These receptors were taken from a woman aged 45-60 years who had recovered from COVID-19.

This clone was found a few times. The V and J genes are TRBV6-5 and TRBJ1-1; no clear D gene. V shed 0 bases and J shed 5 bases, with 13 bases lying between them. The CDR3 runs 15 residues. Germline V gene sequence: CDR1 MNHEY, CDR2 SVGAGI. The CDR3: CASSYSSLARTEAFF. The CDR3 region has the DNA TGTGCCAGCAGTTACTCATCCCTGGCTAGGACTGAAGCTTTCTTT.

In DNA form, the CDR3 reads TGTGCCAGCAGCCCCCCACCCGGACAGGGTAGTGATGAGCAGTTCTTC. It codes for CASSPPPGQGSDEQFF. The gene calls are TRBV4-2 and TRBJ2-1; 8 nucleotides line up with TRBD1. There are 16 residues in the CDR3. From germline, CDR1 is LGHNA and CDR2 YNFKEQ. Trimming removed 4 bases from V and 8 bases from J; junction bases left unmatched: 13.

This clone has a handful of counts. Other DNA sequences of this sample code for an identical CDR3. The V gene is TRBV27, the J gene TRBJ2-1; the D is unclear. With 4 bases removed from V and 6 bases from J, the gap between germline ends came to 4 bases. Per the germline V gene, CDR1 is MNHEY and CDR2 is SMNVEV (reference sequence). The CDR3 is 11 residues long. CDR3: CASSSGNEQFF. CDR3 in DNA: TGTGCCAGCAGTTCAGGCAATGAGCAGTTCTTC.

This clone was detected only a few times. This rearrangement joins TRBV5-4 to TRBJ2-5, with TRBD1 as a possible D gene (6 bases). Germline CDR1 and CDR2: SGHNT and YYREEE (reference sequence). This CDR3 contains 15 residues. The V end lost 4 bases, the J end lost 3 bases, and 16 bases lay between the germline ends. CDR3 region: CASSPPGTRKETQYF. In nucleotides, the CDR3 is TGTGCCAGCAGCCCGCCCGGGACACGAAAAGAGACCCAGTACTTC.

The chain has TRBV7-9 and TRBJ2-1; 12 bases match TRBD1. V shed 6 bases, J shed 8 bases, and the junction held 8 bases outside the gene matches. Germline V gene lookup returns CDR1 SEHNR and CDR2 FQNEAQ (reference sequence). This CDR3 spans 15 amino acids. The CDR3 reads CASSSGDRGLHEQFF. The CDR3 DNA reads TGTGCCAGCAGTTCTGGGGACAGGGGGCTTCATGAGCAGTTCTTC. Complete variable domain (other parts from reference TRBV7-9 and TRBJ2-1): DTGVSQNPRHKITKRGQNVTFRCDPISEHNRLYWYRQTLGQGPEFLTYFQNEAQLEKSRLLSDRFSAERPKGSFSTLEIQRTEQGDSAMYLCASSSGDRGLHEQFFGPGTRLTVL.

This clone was picked up one time. The chain uses TRBV6-5 and TRBJ2-4; D possibly corresponds to TRBD2 (5 bases). The CDR3 loop spans 15 amino acids. Germline loops: CDR1 MNHEY, CDR2 SVGAGI. V lost 6 bases and J 0 bases, leaving 12 bases between the germline ends. The CDR3 DNA reads as TGTGCCAGCAGGAGTGGGGAGCTAGCCAAAAACATTCAGTACTTC. Amino acid sequence: CASRSGELAKNIQYF.

This clone is a singleton in its sample. The rearrangement joins TRBV6-5 to TRBJ1-6, with unresolved D. The CDR3 contains 15 residues. Germline CDR1 and CDR2: MNHEY and SVGAGI. Trimming stripped 2 bases from V and 8 bases from J, with 13 bases between. Written as DNA, the CDR3 is TGTGCCAGCAGTTACATAGGAGCGGCGGATTCACCCCTCCACTTT. Translating gives CASSYIGAADSPLHF.

The V call is TRBV11-2, the J call TRBJ2-7; 10 nucleotides align to TRBD2. Looked up from germline, CDR1 is SGHAT and CDR2 is FQNNGV. The CDR3 loop spans 14 amino acids. V was pared by 3 bases and J by 6 bases, with 5 bases of the junction left unmatched. CDR3 amino acids: CASSFSGRPSEQYF. DNA of the CDR3: TGTGCCAGCAGCTTTAGCGGGAGGCCCTCCGAGCAGTACTTC. Full variable domain (missing parts from reference TRBV11-2 and TRBJ2-7): EAGVAQSPRYKIIEKRQSVAFWCNPISGHATLYWYQQILGQGPKLLIQFQNNGVVDDSQLPKDRFSAERLKGVDSTLKIQPAKLEDSAVYLCASSFSGRPSEQYFGPGTRLTVT.

The rearrangement joins TRBV20-1 to TRBJ2-7, with TRBD2 identical over 10 bases. This CDR3 is 17 amino acids long. V was clipped by 3 bases and J by 3 bases; unmatched bases: 14. Germline V lookup: CDR1 DFQATT, CDR2 SNEGSKA (reference sequence). The CDR3 spells CSASRSASGRLLYEQYF. The DNA of the CDR3 is TGCAGTGCTAGTAGGTCGGCTAGCGGGAGACTACTCTACGAGCAGTACTTC.

V gene TRBV4-3 combines with J gene TRBJ1-4; possible D gene TRBD1, 5 bases. Per germline, CDR1 LGHNA and CDR2 YSLEER. With 1 base removed from V and 3 bases from J, the gap between germline ends came to 6 bases. The CDR3 sequence is 14 residues long. CDR3 sequence reads: CASSQGGSNEKLFF. The CDR3 DNA reads as TGCGCCAGCAGCCAAGGGGGCTCTAATGAAAAACTGTTTTTT.

V usage is TRBV30 and J usage is TRBJ2-7; 13 bases map to TRBD2. The CDR3 is made up of 16 amino acids. CDR1 is GTSNPN and CDR2 is SVGIG in the germline V gene (reference sequence). The V gene end was trimmed by 4 bases and the J gene end by 2 bases; junction bases not matched to a gene: 8. The DNA of the CDR3 is TGTGCCTGGACCGGCGGGACTAGCGGGGTAACCTACGAGCAGTACTTC. Protein: CAWTGGTSGVTYEQYF.

The chain is built from TRBV19 and TRBJ2-2, with a possible D match to TRBD1 (5 bases). Between the trimmed V and J ends, which lost 3 bases and 2 bases, there was a span of 13 bases. The CDR3 is 16 amino acids. The germline CDR1 and CDR2 sequences are LNHDA and SQIVND (reference sequence). Written as DNA, the CDR3 is TGTGCCAGTAGTATCGCACAGGTTATCAACACCGGGGAGCTGTTTTTT. Translation: CASSIAQVINTGELFF. The full variable domain, in which reference TRBV19 and TRBJ2-2 provide the parts outside the CDR3, is DGGITQSPKYLFRKEGQNVTLSCEQNLNHDAMYWYRQDPGQGLRLIYYSQIVNDFQKGDIAEGYSVSREKKESFPLTVTSAQKNPTAFYLCASSIAQVINTGELFFGEGSRLTVL.

CDR3 sequence reads: CASSYIRIKGPHLRTGELFF. CDR3 bases: TGTGCCAGCAGTTATATTCGCATTAAGGGGCCTCATTTGAGGACCGGGGAGCTGTTTTTT. The chain links TRBV6-2 or TRBV6-3 to TRBJ2-2, with D maybe TRBD1 (5 bases). Deletions cut 3 bases from V and 5 bases from J, with 28 bases between. This CDR3 region has 20 residues. Germline V gives CDR1 MNHEY, CDR2 SVGEGT.

V usage is TRBV28 and J usage is TRBJ1-5; 9 bases line up with TRBD1. This CDR3 spans 14 amino acids. Germline CDR1 MDHEN, CDR2 SYDVKM. The V segment lost 6 bases and the J segment 5 bases; nucleotides outside the gene matches: 5. The CDR3 nucleotides read TGTGCCAGCAGCACGACAGGGGGGCATCAGCCCCAGCATTTT. It encodes CASSTTGGHQPQHF.

This sequence joins TRBV6-6 and TRBJ2-7, with a tentative D call TRBD2 (5 bases). The V and J ends lost 8 bases and 0 bases respectively, with 11 bases between them. The CDR3 has 13 residues. CDR1 MNHNY and CDR2 SVGAGI come from the germline V gene (reference sequence). This CDR3 is CASDPGSSYEQYF. For the CDR3, the DNA is TGTGCCAGCGATCCGGGAAGCTCCTACGAGCAGTACTTC.

CDR3 nucleotide sequence: TGCAGCACTAGCGGGAGTTCGAACACCGGGGAGCTGTTTTTT. It is translated as CSTSGSSNTGELFF. The V and J genes are TRBV29-1 and TRBJ2-2; 11 bases map to TRBD2. Germline lookup yields CDR1 SQVTM and CDR2 ANQGSEA. Trimming removed 8 bases from V and 0 bases from J; junction bases left unmatched: 2. This CDR3 spans 14 amino acids.

V and J are TRBV7-2 and TRBJ1-2, with 7 positions matching TRBD1. The CDR3 has 13 residues. J was trimmed by 2 bases and V by 5 bases; bases with no gene match: 2. Germline-derived CDR1 and CDR2 are SGHTA and FQGNSA. The CDR3 here is CASSRQGNYGYTF. DNA for the CDR3: TGTGCCAGCAGCCGACAGGGAAACTATGGCTACACCTTC.

The DNA for the CDR3 is TGTGCCAGCAGCCAAGGGGCACAGGGGGCTAACTATGGCTACACCTTC. Translating it yields CASSQGAQGANYGYTF. V usage is TRBV3-1 (or the pseudogene TRBV3-2) and J usage is TRBJ1-2, with 8 bases that match TRBD1. From germline, CDR1 is LGHDT and CDR2 YNNKEL (reference sequence). The V segment lost 1 base and the J segment 0 bases; nucleotides outside the gene matches: 4. The CDR3 runs to 16 residues.

This clone occurred a few times. CDR3 region: CASSQGQESTYEQYF. In DNA, the CDR3 is TGCGCCAGCAGCCAGGGACAGGAGTCGACCTACGAGCAGTACTTC. The chain is built from TRBV4-3 and TRBJ2-7, with 8 bases matching TRBD1. The CDR3 runs to 15 residues. V lost 3 bases, J lost 2 bases, and 6 bases stayed unmatched. The germline CDR1 and CDR2 sequences are LGHNA and YSLEER.

This rearrangement joins TRBV18 to TRBJ2-1; 8 bases agree with TRBD1. With 3 bases clipped from V and 7 bases from J, the junction kept 8 bases outside the gene matches. Germline CDR1 KGHSH, CDR2 LQKENI. The CDR3 consists of 15 residues. The CDR3, as DNA: TGTGCCAGCTCACCGACAGGACAGGGTTTGAATGAGCAGTTCTTC. Amino acid sequence: CASSPTGQGLNEQFF.

In its sample, this clone was seen a few times. The genes are TRBV19 and TRBJ1-1; D gene uncertain. The length of the CDR3 is 16 residues. Germline CDR1 is LNHDA and CDR2 is SQIVND (reference sequence). Trimming cost V 3 bases and J 2 bases, with 16 bases left between them. This CDR3 is CASSIRLPRVNTEAFF. CDR3 coding DNA: TGTGCCAGTAGTATTCGTCTCCCTAGAGTAAACACTGAAGCTTTCTTT.